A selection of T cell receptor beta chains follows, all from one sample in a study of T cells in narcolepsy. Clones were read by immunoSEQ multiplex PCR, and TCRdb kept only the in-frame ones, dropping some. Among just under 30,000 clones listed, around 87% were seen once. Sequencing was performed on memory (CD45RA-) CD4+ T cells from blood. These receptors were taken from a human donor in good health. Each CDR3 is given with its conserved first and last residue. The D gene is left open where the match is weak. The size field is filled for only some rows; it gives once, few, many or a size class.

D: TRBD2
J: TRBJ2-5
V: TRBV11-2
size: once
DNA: TGTGCCAGCAGCCCGCCGGGACTAGTTACCCAGTACTTC
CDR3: CASSPPGLVTQYF

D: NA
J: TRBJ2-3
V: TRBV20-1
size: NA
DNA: TGCAGTGCTAGCCGGGCAGATACGCAGTATTTT
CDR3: CSASRADTQYF

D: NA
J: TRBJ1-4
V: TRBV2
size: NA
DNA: TGTGCCAGCACTCTAGCGGGTGGTGGAGCGAAACTGTTTTTT
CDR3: CASTLAGGGAKLFF

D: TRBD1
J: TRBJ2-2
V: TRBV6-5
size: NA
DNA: TGTGCCAGCAGTTTTGACAGGGCCCACACCGGGGAGCTGTTTTTT
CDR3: CASSFDRAHTGELFF

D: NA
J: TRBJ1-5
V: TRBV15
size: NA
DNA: TGTGCCACCAGTCTTAAAGGGAATCAGCCCCAGCATTTT
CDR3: CATSLKGNQPQHF

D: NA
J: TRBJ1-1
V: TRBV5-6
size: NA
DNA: TGTGCCAGCAGCTTGTGGGGTAAGACTGAAGCTTTCTTT
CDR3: CASSLWGKTEAFF

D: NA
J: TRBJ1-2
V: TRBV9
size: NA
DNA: TGTGCCAGCAGCGTAGAGAAACAGGCTAACTATGGCTACACCTTC
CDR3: CASSVEKQANYGYTF

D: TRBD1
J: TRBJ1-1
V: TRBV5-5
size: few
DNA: TGTGCCAGCAGCGAGAGACAGGGTGAAGCTTTCTTT
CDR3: CASSERQGEAFF

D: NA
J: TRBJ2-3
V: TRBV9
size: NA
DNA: TGTGCCAGCAGCGCCTTCGTAGGGGGAGGTTTGCCAGATACGCAGTATTTT
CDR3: CASSAFVGGGLPDTQYF

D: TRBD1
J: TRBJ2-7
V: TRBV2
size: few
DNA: TGTGCCAGCAGTGAAAGAGGGACAGGTAGCTCCGAGCAGTACTTC
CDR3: CASSERGTGSSEQYF

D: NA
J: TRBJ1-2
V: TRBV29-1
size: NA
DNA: TGCAGCGGCACCCCAGGAGCGGGAGGCTACACCTTC
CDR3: CSGTPGAGGYTF

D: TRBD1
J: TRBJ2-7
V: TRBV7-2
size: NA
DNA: TGTGCCAGCAGCACTTCCCGGGACAGGGGTTACGAGCAGTACTTC
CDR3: CASSTSRDRGYEQYF

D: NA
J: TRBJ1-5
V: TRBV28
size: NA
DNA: TGTGCCAGCAGGAGAGGAGAGGAACCCCAGCATTTT
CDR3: CASRRGEEPQHF

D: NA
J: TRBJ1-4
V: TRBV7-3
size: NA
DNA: TGTGCCAGCAGCGCCCTGATGGGGGAAAAACTGTTTTTT
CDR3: CASSALMGEKLFF

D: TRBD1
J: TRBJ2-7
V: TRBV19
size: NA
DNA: TGTGCCAGTAGTGTACCGGGACAGGGCGAGTACGAGCAGTACTTC
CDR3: CASSVPGQGEYEQYF

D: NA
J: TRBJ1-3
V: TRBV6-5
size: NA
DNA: TGTGCCAGCAGTTACGACCCGAGTTCTGGAAACACCATATATTTT
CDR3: CASSYDPSSGNTIYF

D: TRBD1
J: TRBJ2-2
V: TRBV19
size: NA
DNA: TGTGCCGGACGGGACAGGGCGGACACCGGGGAGCTGTTTTTT
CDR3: CAGRDRADTGELFF

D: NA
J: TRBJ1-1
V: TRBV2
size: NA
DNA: TGTGCCAGCAGTGAATTCGCGGTTGGGGACACTGAAGCTTTCTTT
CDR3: CASSEFAVGDTEAFF

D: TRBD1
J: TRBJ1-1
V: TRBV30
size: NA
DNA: TGTGCCTGGAGTGTAGGGGGACAGGGGGACACTGAAGCTTTCTTT
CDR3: CAWSVGGQGDTEAFF

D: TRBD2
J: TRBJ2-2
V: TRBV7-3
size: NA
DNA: TGTGCCAGCAGCTTAAATCGACTAGCGGGTCCCCCGAGCACCGGGGAGCTGTTTTTT
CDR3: CASSLNRLAGPPSTGELFF

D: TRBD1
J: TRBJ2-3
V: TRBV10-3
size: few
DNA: TGTGCCATCAGTGAGGGACAGGACACAGATACGCAGTATTTT
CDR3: CAISEGQDTDTQYF

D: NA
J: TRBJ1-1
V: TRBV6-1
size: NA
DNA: TGTGCCAGCAGTGCTGACAGACAGAACACTGAAGCTTTCTTT
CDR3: CASSADRQNTEAFF

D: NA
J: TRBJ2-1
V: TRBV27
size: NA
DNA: TGTGCCAGCAGTCCAGTAGCTACCAATGAGCAGTTCTTC
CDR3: CASSPVATNEQFF

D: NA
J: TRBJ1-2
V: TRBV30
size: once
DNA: TGTGCCTGGACCCCACGCGTCGGGGGCCCCGGCTACACCTTC
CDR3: CAWTPRVGGPGYTF

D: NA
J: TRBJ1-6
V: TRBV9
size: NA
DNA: TGTGCCAGCAGCGTTGGGGTAGCTAATTCACCCCTCCACTTT
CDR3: CASSVGVANSPLHF

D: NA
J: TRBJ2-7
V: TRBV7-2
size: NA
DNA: TGTGCCAGCAGCTTAAGGAAAGAGGGCGAGCAGTACTTC
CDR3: CASSLRKEGEQYF

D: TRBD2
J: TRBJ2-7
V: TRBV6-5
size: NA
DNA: TGTGCCAGCAGCCAGACTAGCGGGAGCATGAACGAGCAGTACTTC
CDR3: CASSQTSGSMNEQYF

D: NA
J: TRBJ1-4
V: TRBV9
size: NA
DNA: TGTGCCAGCAGCGTAGGTGGCGGCAGCGGGTCACTGTTTTTT
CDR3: CASSVGGGSGSLFF

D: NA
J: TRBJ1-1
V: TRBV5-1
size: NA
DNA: TGCGCCAGCAGCTTGGAGAGCGGGACAATCCGGCGGGGCACTGAAGCTTTCTTT
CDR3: CASSLESGTIRRGTEAFF

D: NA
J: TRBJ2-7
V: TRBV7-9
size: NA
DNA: TGTGCCAGCAGCTTACCAGGGTTCGCCTACGAGCAGTACTTC
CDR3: CASSLPGFAYEQYF

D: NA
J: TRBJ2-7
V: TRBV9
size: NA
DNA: TGTGCCAGCAGCGGCCAGCAGGGGAACGACTACGAGCAGTACTTC
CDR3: CASSGQQGNDYEQYF

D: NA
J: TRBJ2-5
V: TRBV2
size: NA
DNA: TGTGCCAGCAGTCGAGGGGGACTCCAAGAGACCCAGTACTTC
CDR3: CASSRGGLQETQYF

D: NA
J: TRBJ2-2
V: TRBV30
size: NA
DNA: TGTGCCCGTAACAGGGTAAACACCGGGGAGCTGTTTTTT
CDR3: CARNRVNTGELFF

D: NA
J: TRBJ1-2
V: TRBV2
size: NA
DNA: TGTGCCAGCAGCGGGACATCTAACTATGGCTACACCTTC
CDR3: CASSGTSNYGYTF

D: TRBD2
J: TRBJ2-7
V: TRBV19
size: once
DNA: TGTGCCAGTAGTACGGAGCGAGCGGGGGCCTACGAGCAGTACTTC
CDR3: CASSTERAGAYEQYF

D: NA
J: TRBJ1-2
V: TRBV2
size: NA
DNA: TGTGCCGGCAGTGAAGCGTCCGGGGTCTATGGCTACACCTTC
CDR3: CAGSEASGVYGYTF

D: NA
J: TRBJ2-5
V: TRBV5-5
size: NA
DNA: TGTGCCAGCAGCTTCAAAGAGACCCAGTACTTC
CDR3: CASSFKETQYF

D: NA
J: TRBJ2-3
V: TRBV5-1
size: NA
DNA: TGCGCCAGCAGGAGGGCGAGGGCACCTAGCACAGATACGCAGTATTTT
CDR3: CASRRARAPSTDTQYF

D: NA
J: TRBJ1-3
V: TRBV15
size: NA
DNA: TGTGCCACCAGCAGAGTAGGGGCTGGAAACACCATATATTTT
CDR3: CATSRVGAGNTIYF

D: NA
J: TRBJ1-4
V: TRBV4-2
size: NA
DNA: TGTGCCAGCAGACCTTTGATAGAAGGGGCAACTAATGAAAAACTGTTTTTT
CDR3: CASRPLIEGATNEKLFF

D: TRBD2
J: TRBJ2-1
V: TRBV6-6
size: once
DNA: TGTGCCAGCAGCCGCGGGACTAGCGGGAACAATGAGCAGTTCTTC
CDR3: CASSRGTSGNNEQFF

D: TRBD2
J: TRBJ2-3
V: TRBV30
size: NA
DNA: TGTGCCTGGAGTACGCTAGCGGGGAAAAGGCGGAACACAGATACGCAGTATTTT
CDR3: CAWSTLAGKRRNTDTQYF

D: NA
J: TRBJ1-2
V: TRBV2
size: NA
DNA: TGTGCCAGCAACCCTACCCCGGACTATGGCTACACCTTC
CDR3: CASNPTPDYGYTF

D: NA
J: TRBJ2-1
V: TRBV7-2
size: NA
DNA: TGTGCCAGCAGCTCCCCGGGCTACAATGAGCAGTTCTTC
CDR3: CASSSPGYNEQFF

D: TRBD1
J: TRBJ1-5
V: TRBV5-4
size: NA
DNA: TGTGCCAGCAGCCCAACAGGGGAGAATCAGCCCCAGCATTTT
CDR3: CASSPTGENQPQHF

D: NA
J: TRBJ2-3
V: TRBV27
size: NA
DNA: TGTGCCAGCGGCAGGACACCAGCGGATACGCAGTATTTT
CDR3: CASGRTPADTQYF

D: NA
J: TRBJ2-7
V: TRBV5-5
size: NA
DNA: TGTGCCAGCAGCCCGAGTGCTTCCCGGGAGCAGTACTTC
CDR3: CASSPSASREQYF

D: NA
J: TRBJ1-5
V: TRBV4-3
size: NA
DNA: TGCGCCAGCAGCCAAGAGGCGGCAGGGTCTCAGCCCCAGCATTTT
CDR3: CASSQEAAGSQPQHF

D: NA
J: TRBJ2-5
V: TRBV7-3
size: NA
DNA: TGTGCCAGCAGTGGGGCGGGACGAGAGACCCAGTACTTC
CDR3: CASSGAGRETQYF

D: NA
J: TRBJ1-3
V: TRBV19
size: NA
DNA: TGTGCCAGTATCGGTATAAGGGCCGCGGGCCCCTCCGGAAACACCATATATTTT
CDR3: CASIGIRAAGPSGNTIYF

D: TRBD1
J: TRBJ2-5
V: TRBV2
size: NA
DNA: TGTGCCAGCAGGGGGGACAGGCTCCAAGAGACCCAGTACTTC
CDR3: CASRGDRLQETQYF

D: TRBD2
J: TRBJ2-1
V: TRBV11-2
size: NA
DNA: TGTGCCAGCAGCTTAGGTTCTAGCGGGGGGACTTACAATGAGCAGTTCTTC
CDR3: CASSLGSSGGTYNEQFF

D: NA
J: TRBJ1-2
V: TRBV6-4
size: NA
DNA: TGTGCCAGCAGTGACACGGGGCTCGGCTACACCTTC
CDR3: CASSDTGLGYTF

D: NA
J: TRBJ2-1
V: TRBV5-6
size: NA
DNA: TGTGCCAGCAGCCCCCCAGGAATCCCCTACAATGAGCAGTTCTTC
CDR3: CASSPPGIPYNEQFF